This is a list of T cell receptor beta chains from one sample in a study of blood T cell repertoires in COVID-19. Clones were read by immunoSEQ multiplex PCR, and TCRdb kept only the in-frame ones, dropping some. The table shows about 180,000 clones, with around 86% occurring only once. Sequencing was performed on peripheral blood. These TCRs come from a woman aged 65 to 85 with COVID-19, enrolled during active disease. The CDR3 runs from the conserved cysteine through the conserved F or W. Each record gives: clone size, J gene, D gene, V gene, CDR3 DNA, CDR3 protein. A D gene is named only where the DNA matches it firmly. Clone size, where shown, is once, few, many, or a class for clones that have expanded.

size: .; J: TRBJ2-1; D: TRBD2; V: TRBV27; DNA: TGTGCCAGCAAAGGCGGGAGCGGGAGGGCCGGTAATGAGCAGTTCTTC; CDR3: CASKGGSGRAGNEQFF
size: .; J: TRBJ1-2; D: TRBD1; V: TRBV12-3/TRBV12-4; DNA: TGTGCCAGCAGTACAGGGGACGGCTACACCTTC; CDR3: CASSTGDGYTF
size: .; J: TRBJ1-6; D: .; V: TRBV10-3; DNA: TGTGCCATCAGAGGCACAGGAAATAATTCACCCCTCCACTTT; CDR3: CAIRGTGNNSPLHF
size: .; J: TRBJ2-7; D: TRBD2; V: TRBV6-5; DNA: TGTGCCAGCAGATTAGCGGGAGGAGCCTACGAGCAGTACTTC; CDR3: CASRLAGGAYEQYF
size: .; J: TRBJ1-1; D: TRBD1; V: TRBV7-2; DNA: TGTGCCAGCAGCTTATCCGGAGGGACAGTGAACACTGAAGCTTTCTTT; CDR3: CASSLSGGTVNTEAFF
size: .; J: TRBJ2-5; D: TRBD2; V: TRBV5-1; DNA: TGCGCCAGCAGCTTGTCTCTAGCGGGAGGGCAAGAGACCCAGTACTTC; CDR3: CASSLSLAGGQETQYF
size: .; J: TRBJ2-1; D: TRBD2; V: TRBV18; DNA: TGTGCCAGCTCACCATTTAGCGGGAGGGCCCCCAATGAGCAGTTCTTC; CDR3: CASSPFSGRAPNEQFF
size: .; J: TRBJ2-5; D: .; V: TRBV13; DNA: TGTGCCAGCAGCTTAATCTCCAGGGCTGAGACCCAGTACTTC; CDR3: CASSLISRAETQYF
size: .; J: TRBJ2-2; D: .; V: TRBV5-6; DNA: TGTGCCAGCAGCTTGTACCGGACCGGGGAGCTGTTTTTT; CDR3: CASSLYRTGELFF
size: .; J: TRBJ2-7; D: TRBD2; V: TRBV4-1; DNA: TGCGCCAGCAGCCTCAGTAGCGGGAGGGACGAGCAGTACTTC; CDR3: CASSLSSGRDEQYF
size: few; J: TRBJ1-2; D: .; V: TRBV2; DNA: TGTGCCAGCACTAACAACTATGGCTACACCTTC; CDR3: CASTNNYGYTF
size: .; J: TRBJ2-3; D: .; V: TRBV24-1; DNA: TGTGCCACCAGTGATACAGGCTACAATACGCAGTATTTT; CDR3: CATSDTGYNTQYF
size: once; J: TRBJ2-5; D: TRBD2; V: TRBV6-5; DNA: TGTGCCAGCAGTTACTCGAGGCTAGCGGTTCAAGAGACCCAGTACTTC; CDR3: CASSYSRLAVQETQYF
size: .; J: TRBJ2-7; D: .; V: TRBV3-1/TRBV3-2; DNA: TGTGCCAGCAGCCACATAAGGGGCGGTGACGAGCAGTACTTC; CDR3: CASSHIRGGDEQYF
size: .; J: TRBJ2-2; D: .; V: TRBV7-9; DNA: TGTGCCAGCAGTTTCCCCCGAGGGGGAGCGAGCACCGGGGAGCTGTTTTTT; CDR3: CASSFPRGGASTGELFF
size: .; J: TRBJ1-5; D: .; V: TRBV28; DNA: TGTGCCTGCAGGGACACCGGTTCCAATCAGCCCCAGCATTTT; CDR3: CACRDTGSNQPQHF
size: .; J: TRBJ2-3; D: .; V: TRBV28; DNA: TGTGCCAGCAGTTTAAGACAGAACACAGATACGCAGTATTTT; CDR3: CASSLRQNTDTQYF
size: once; J: TRBJ1-1; D: TRBD1; V: TRBV7-9; DNA: TGTGCCAGCAGCTTTCGACAGGGGCCCTTAGACACTGAAGCTTTCTTT; CDR3: CASSFRQGPLDTEAFF
size: .; J: TRBJ2-6; D: .; V: TRBV30; DNA: TGTGCCTGGAGTGTGAAGGGGGGGGCCAACGTCCTGACTTTC; CDR3: CAWSVKGGANVLTF
size: .; J: TRBJ2-2; D: .; V: TRBV4-3; DNA: TGCGCCAGCAGCCAAGACCCCCCCCCGGTATTGAACACCGGGGAGCTGTTTTTT; CDR3: CASSQDPPPVLNTGELFF
size: .; J: TRBJ2-1; D: TRBD2; V: TRBV9; DNA: TGTGCCAGCAGCGGGGTTCCTAGCGGGCTCTACAATGAGCAGTTCTTC; CDR3: CASSGVPSGLYNEQFF
size: .; J: TRBJ1-3; D: .; V: TRBV6-5; DNA: TGTGCCAGCAGGGATCCGGGACAAGCTGGAAACACCATATATTTT; CDR3: CASRDPGQAGNTIYF
size: .; J: TRBJ2-7; D: .; V: TRBV11-2; DNA: TGTGCCAGCAGCTTCGAGGGTGTAACGCGAGAGCAGTACTTC; CDR3: CASSFEGVTREQYF
size: once; J: TRBJ1-1; D: TRBD1; V: TRBV7-9; DNA: TGTGCCAGCAGCCTCGGGACAGGTGGTGAAGCTTTCTTT; CDR3: CASSLGTGGEAFF
size: .; J: TRBJ1-5; D: .; V: TRBV5-1; DNA: TGCGCCAGCAGCTTGCGCGACTCCTATCAGCCCCAGCATTTT; CDR3: CASSLRDSYQPQHF
size: few; J: TRBJ2-2; D: .; V: TRBV24-1; DNA: TGTGCCACCAGTGACCCATCTGACTTAACCGGGGAGCTGTTTTTT; CDR3: CATSDPSDLTGELFF